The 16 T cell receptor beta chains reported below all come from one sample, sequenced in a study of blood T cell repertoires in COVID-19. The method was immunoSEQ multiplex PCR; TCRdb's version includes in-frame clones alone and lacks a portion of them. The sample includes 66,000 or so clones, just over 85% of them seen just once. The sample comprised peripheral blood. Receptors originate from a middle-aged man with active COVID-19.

In DNA form, the CDR3 reads TGTGCCATCAGAGAGACAGGGGGCTCCTATAATTCACCCCTCCACTTT. Protein sequence: CAIRETGGSYNSPLHF. V and J are TRBV10-3 and TRBJ1-6; 9 bases are a match to TRBD1. This CDR3 region has 16 residues. CDR1 ENHRY and CDR2 SYGVKD come from the germline V gene. The junction had 3 bases not matched to a gene; V was cut back by 6 bases and J by 0 bases.

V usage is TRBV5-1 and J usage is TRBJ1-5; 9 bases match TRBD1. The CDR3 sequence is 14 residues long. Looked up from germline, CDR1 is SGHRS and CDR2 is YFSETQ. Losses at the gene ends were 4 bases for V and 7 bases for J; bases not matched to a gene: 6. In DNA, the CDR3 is TGCGCCAGCAGCCCGGGACAGGGTCGGCAGCCCCAGCATTTT. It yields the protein CASSPGQGRQPQHF. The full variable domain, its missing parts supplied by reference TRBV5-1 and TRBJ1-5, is KAGVTQTPRYLIKTRGQQVTLSCSPISGHRSVSWYQQTPGQGLQFLFEYFSETQRNKGNFPGRFSGRQFSNSRSEMNVSTLELGDSALYLCASSPGQGRQPQHFGDGTRLSIL.

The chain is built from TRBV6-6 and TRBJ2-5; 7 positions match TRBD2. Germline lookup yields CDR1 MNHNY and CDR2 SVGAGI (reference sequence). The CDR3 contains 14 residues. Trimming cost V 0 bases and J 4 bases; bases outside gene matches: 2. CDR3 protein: CASSYSSGAETQYF. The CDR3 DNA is TGTGCCAGCAGTTACTCGAGCGGGGCAGAGACCCAGTACTTC.

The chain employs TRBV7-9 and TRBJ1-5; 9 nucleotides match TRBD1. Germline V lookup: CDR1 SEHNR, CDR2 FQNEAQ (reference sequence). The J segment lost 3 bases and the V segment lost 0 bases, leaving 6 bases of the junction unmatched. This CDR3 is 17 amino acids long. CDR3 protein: CASSLARTGGNNQPQHF. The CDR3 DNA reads TGTGCCAGCAGCTTAGCGCGTACAGGGGGCAACAATCAGCCCCAGCATTTT.

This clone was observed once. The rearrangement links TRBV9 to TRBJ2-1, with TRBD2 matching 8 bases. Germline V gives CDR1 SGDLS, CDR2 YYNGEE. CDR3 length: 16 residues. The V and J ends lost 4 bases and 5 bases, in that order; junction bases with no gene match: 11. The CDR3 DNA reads TGTGCCAGCAGCCCCGGGTGGAGTAGCGGGAACAATGAGCAGTTCTTC. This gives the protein CASSPGWSSGNNEQFF.

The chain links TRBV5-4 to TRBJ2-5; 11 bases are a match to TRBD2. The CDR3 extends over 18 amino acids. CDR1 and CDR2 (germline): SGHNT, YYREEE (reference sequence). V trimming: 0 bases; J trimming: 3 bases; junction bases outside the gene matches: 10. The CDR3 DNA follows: TGTGCCAGCAGCTTGGCAGGGACTAGCGGAAGGGTGGAAGAGACCCAGTACTTC. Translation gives CASSLAGTSGRVEETQYF.

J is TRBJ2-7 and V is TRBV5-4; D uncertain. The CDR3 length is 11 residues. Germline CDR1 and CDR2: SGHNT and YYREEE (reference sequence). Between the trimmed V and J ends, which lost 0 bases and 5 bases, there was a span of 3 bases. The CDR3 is CASSLADEQYF. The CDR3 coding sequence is TGTGCCAGCAGCTTGGCGGACGAGCAGTACTTC.

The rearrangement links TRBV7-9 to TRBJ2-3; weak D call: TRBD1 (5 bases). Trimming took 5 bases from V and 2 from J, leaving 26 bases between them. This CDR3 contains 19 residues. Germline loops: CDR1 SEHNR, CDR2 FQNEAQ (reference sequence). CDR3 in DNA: TGTGCCAGCAGCAATCAGGGCCATATGACCCTTACCCTCACAGATACGCAGTATTTT. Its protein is CASSNQGHMTLTLTDTQYF.

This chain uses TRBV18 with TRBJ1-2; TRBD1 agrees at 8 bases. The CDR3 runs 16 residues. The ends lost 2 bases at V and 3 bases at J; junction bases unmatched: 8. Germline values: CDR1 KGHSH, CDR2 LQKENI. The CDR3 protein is CASSPFQDREDYGYTF. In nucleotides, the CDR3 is TGTGCCAGCTCACCATTTCAGGACAGGGAGGACTATGGCTACACCTTC.

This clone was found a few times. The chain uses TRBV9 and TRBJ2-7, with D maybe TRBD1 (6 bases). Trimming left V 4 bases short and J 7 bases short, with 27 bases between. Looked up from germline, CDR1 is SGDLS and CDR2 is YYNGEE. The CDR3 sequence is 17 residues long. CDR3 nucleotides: TGTGCCAGCAGCCCCAGGCTCCGGGACAAGGGATTTCTAGAGCAGTACGTC. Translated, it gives CASSPRLRDKGFLEQYV.

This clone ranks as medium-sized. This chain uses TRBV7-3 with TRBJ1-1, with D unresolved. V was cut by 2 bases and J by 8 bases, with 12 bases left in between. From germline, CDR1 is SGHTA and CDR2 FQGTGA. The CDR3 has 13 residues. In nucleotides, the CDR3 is TGTGCCAGCAGCTTAGGTCCCAGTTTGGAAGCTTTCTTT. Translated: CASSLGPSLEAFF.

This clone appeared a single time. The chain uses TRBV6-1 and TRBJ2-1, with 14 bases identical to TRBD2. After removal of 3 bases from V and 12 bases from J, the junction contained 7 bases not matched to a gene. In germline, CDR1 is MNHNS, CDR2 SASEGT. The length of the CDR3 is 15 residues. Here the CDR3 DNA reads TGTGCCAGCAGTGATGGGACTAGCGGGAGTATGGGGCAGTTCTTC. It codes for CASSDGTSGSMGQFF.

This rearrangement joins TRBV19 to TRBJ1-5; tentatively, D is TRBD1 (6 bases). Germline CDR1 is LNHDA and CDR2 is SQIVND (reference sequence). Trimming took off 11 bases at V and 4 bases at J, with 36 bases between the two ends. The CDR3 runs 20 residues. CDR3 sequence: CARDPRGRASWASHNQPQHF. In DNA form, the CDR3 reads TGTGCCCGTGACCCCAGGGGAAGGGCATCTTGGGCATCTCATAATCAGCCCCAGCATTTT.

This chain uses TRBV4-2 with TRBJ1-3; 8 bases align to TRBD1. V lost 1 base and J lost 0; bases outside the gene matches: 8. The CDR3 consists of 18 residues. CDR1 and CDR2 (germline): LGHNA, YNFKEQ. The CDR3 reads CASSQGGQGTGSGNTIYF. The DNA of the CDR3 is TGTGCCAGCAGCCAAGGCGGACAGGGAACAGGCTCTGGAAACACCATATATTTT.

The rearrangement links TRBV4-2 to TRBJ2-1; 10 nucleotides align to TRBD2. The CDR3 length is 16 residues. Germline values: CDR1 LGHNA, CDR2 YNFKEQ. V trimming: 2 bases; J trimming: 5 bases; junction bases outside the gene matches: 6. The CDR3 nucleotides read TGTGCCAGCAGCCAATCTAGCGGGAGCGGAAACAATGAGCAGTTCTTC. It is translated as CASSQSSGSGNNEQFF.

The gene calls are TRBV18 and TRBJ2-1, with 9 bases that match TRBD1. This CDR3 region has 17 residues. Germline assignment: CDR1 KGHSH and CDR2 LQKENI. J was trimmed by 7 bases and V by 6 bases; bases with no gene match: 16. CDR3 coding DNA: TGTGCCAGCTCGCCGGCGACAGGGGGTCTGCTATCGAATGAGCAGTTCTTC. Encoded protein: CASSPATGGLLSNEQFF.